The present T cell receptor (beta chain) was sequenced within a study of Graves' ophthalmopathy and Graves' hyperthyroidism. Transcripts of RNA were the source for amplifying TCR beta CDR3 regions. RT-PCR in the first round used HTBI primers; a second-round multiplex PCR followed. Each CDR3 protein gets one entry after TCRdb re-called the multiplex PCR reads with MiXCR. The table lists roughly 500,000 distinct CDR3 sequences, around an eighth of them singletons. Sequenced input: blood. This receptor was taken from a woman aged 25 to 39 with Graves' ophthalmopathy.

The CDR3 bases are TGCGCCAGCAGCCAGGGAAACAGGGCAAGCAATCAGCCCCAGCATTTT. Protein sequence: CASSQGNRASNQPQHF. The chain recombines TRBV4-1 with TRBJ1-5, with a weak D call TRBD1 (6 bases). The V and J ends lost 3 bases and 1 base respectively, with 13 bases between them. Germline CDR1 is MGHRA and CDR2 is YSYEKL. The CDR3 totals 16 residues.